One and the same sample provided the 29 T cell receptor beta chains below, sequenced in a study of cytomegalovirus exposure and HLA in healthy donors. The PCR used 60 Vbeta and 13 Jbeta primers. Using immunoSEQ multiplex PCR, the repertoire was profiled, and TCRdb retains in-frame clones only, with some absent. Of some 190,000 clones listed, 70% to 85% were seen once; the top ten hold roughly 1.5%. The sequencing input was PBMCs. These receptors were obtained from a young man in good health and CMV-seronegative.

The J gene is TRBJ1-4, the V gene TRBV5-1, with 9 bases that match TRBD1. Germline CDR1 and CDR2: SGHRS and YFSETQ. The CDR3 runs to 16 residues. V lost 4 bases and J lost 1; bases outside the gene matches: 5. DNA for the CDR3: TGCGCCAGCAGCGCCGACAGGGGGGGAACTAATGAAAAACTGTTTTTT. Amino acids: CASSADRGGTNEKLFF.

The count of this clone is one. The V gene is TRBV15, the J gene TRBJ2-2; D is possibly TRBD2 (5 bases). The length of the CDR3 is 13 residues. Trimming took 5 bases from V and 6 from J, leaving 10 bases between them. The V gene's germline CDR1 is LNHNV and CDR2 YYDKDF (reference sequence). This CDR3 is CATSPRVAGELFF. For the CDR3, the DNA is TGTGCCACCAGCCCGAGGGTAGCCGGGGAGCTGTTTTTT.

This clone was seen more than once but under ten times. The V call is TRBV6-5, the J call TRBJ1-6; no firm D call. Deletions cut 6 bases from V and 8 bases from J, with 14 bases between. Germline CDR1 is MNHEY and CDR2 is SVGAGI. This CDR3 comprises 14 residues. The CDR3 region is CASRGSSGYSPLHF. The CDR3, as DNA: TGTGCCAGCAGAGGAAGCTCGGGTTATTCACCCCTCCACTTT.

The CDR3 spells CASSATVVYGYTF. CDR3 DNA: TGTGCCAGCAGCGCGACAGTAGTCTATGGCTACACCTTC. The chain is built from TRBV9 and TRBJ1-2; maybe TRBD1 (5 bases). CDR3 length: 13 amino acids. Per the germline V gene, CDR1 is SGDLS and CDR2 is YYNGEE. Trimming stripped 3 bases from V and 4 bases from J, with 10 bases between.

V usage is TRBV4-1 and J usage is TRBJ2-5; the D gene is possibly TRBD2 (5 bases). Germline values: CDR1 MGHRA, CDR2 YSYEKL. The CDR3 runs to 14 residues. V was clipped by 8 bases and J by 2 bases, with 15 bases between them. The CDR3 region has the DNA TGCGCCAGCGGACCGGGGAGCAATCAAGAGACCCAGTACTTC. Protein sequence: CASGPGSNQETQYF.

This chain joins TRBV9 and TRBJ1-1; D is ambiguous. The CDR3 consists of 14 residues. Germline lookup yields CDR1 SGDLS and CDR2 YYNGEE. V was shortened by 3 bases and J by 1 base, with 10 bases between the two germline ends. Here the CDR3 DNA reads TGTGCCAGCAGCGAGAGGTCATGGAACACTGAAGCTTTCTTT. Its protein product is CASSERSWNTEAFF.

The J gene is TRBJ1-3, the V gene TRBV4-3; maybe TRBD1 (5 bases). V lost 3 bases, J lost 0 bases, and 9 bases lay in between. In germline, CDR1 is LGHNA, CDR2 YSLEER. This CDR3 is 15 amino acids long. The CDR3 loop reads CASSQTQASGNTIYF. CDR3 in DNA: TGCGCCAGCAGCCAGACACAGGCCTCTGGAAACACCATATATTTT.

This rearrangement joins TRBV27 to TRBJ2-2, with 9 bases fitting TRBD1. Germline V gives CDR1 MNHEY, CDR2 SMNVEV (reference sequence). The length of the CDR3 is 18 residues. Unmatched junction bases numbered 9, after V lost 4 bases and J lost 0 bases. The CDR3, as DNA: TGTGCCAGCAGTTCGACCGGGACAGGGATTCCGAACACCGGGGAGCTGTTTTTT. It codes for CASSSTGTGIPNTGELFF.

The V call is TRBV5-1, the J call TRBJ2-1; TRBD1 is a possible D gene (6 bases). With 0 bases removed from V and 4 bases from J, the gap between germline ends came to 11 bases. From germline, CDR1 is SGHRS and CDR2 YFSETQ. The CDR3 covers 15 residues. The chain's CDR3 is CASSLGRDTYNEQFF. The CDR3 coding sequence is TGCGCCAGCAGCTTGGGCCGGGACACTTACAATGAGCAGTTCTTC.

The chain employs TRBV4-1 and TRBJ1-1; D is unresolved. Per germline, CDR1 MGHRA and CDR2 YSYEKL. The CDR3 length is 13 residues. Trimming pared 2 bases from V and 0 bases from J, leaving 4 bases between. In DNA, the CDR3 is TGCGCCAGCAGCCAATTAGTGAACACTGAAGCTTTCTTT. Its translation is CASSQLVNTEAFF.

The chain recombines TRBV27 with TRBJ1-2; D ambiguous. The CDR3 runs 15 residues. Germline V CDR1 and CDR2: MNHEY, SMNVEV (reference sequence). V was clipped by 6 bases and J by 5 bases, with 19 bases between them. This chain's CDR3 is CASSPSLGGGYGYTF. The CDR3 DNA is TGTGCCAGCAGCCCCTCATTGGGAGGAGGGTATGGCTACACCTTC.

Of note for this clone: The same CDR3 is also encoded by other DNA sequences in this sample. V and J are TRBV7-2 and TRBJ2-7; D is uncertain. Trimming pared 1 base from V and 0 bases from J, leaving 4 bases between. Germline assignment: CDR1 SGHTA and CDR2 FQGNSA. The CDR3 contains 13 residues. The CDR3 spells CASSLGISYEQYF. The CDR3 DNA reads TGTGCCAGCAGCTTAGGTATCTCCTACGAGCAGTACTTC.

The V call is TRBV27, the J call TRBJ1-1, with D perhaps matching TRBD1 (6 bases). There are 15 residues in the CDR3. Between the trimmed V and J ends, which lost 0 bases and 1 base, there was a span of 9 bases. Germline CDR1 is MNHEY and CDR2 is SMNVEV (reference sequence). CDR3 loop: CASSLSIRGNTEAFF. The CDR3 DNA is TGTGCCAGCAGTTTATCCATCAGGGGGAACACTGAAGCTTTCTTT.

V gene TRBV4-3 combines with J gene TRBJ2-4; the D gene is possibly TRBD2 (5 bases). Trimming took off 1 base at V and 0 bases at J, with 10 bases between the two ends. Looked up from germline, CDR1 is LGHNA and CDR2 is YSLEER. The CDR3 has 16 residues. The CDR3 reads CASSQGLGIAKNIQYF. CDR3 DNA: TGCGCCAGCAGCCAAGGACTCGGGATAGCCAAAAACATTCAGTACTTC.

V gene TRBV19 combines with J gene TRBJ2-1; 12 positions agree with TRBD2. V was pared by 4 bases and J by 0 bases, with 4 bases of the junction left unmatched. Germline V gene sequence: CDR1 LNHDA, CDR2 SQIVND (reference sequence). This CDR3 region has 17 residues. In DNA form, the CDR3 reads TGTGCCAGTAGTAGGACTAGCGGGATGAGCTCCTACAATGAGCAGTTCTTC. This sequence encodes CASSRTSGMSSYNEQFF.

The rearrangement uses TRBV2 and TRBJ1-5; D may be TRBD1 (6 bases). The CDR3 length is 15 residues. Germline V gene data show CDR1 as SNHLY and CDR2 as FYNNEI. The V end lost 6 bases, the J end lost 0 bases, and 12 bases lay between the germline ends. The CDR3 protein is CASRNRVGSNQPQHF. The CDR3 DNA follows: TGTGCCAGCAGGAACAGGGTGGGTAGCAATCAGCCCCAGCATTTT.

The gene calls are TRBV29-1 and TRBJ2-3; 9 bases agree with TRBD2. Losses at the gene ends were 7 bases for V and 10 bases for J; bases not matched to a gene: 12. Germline values: CDR1 SQVTM, CDR2 ANQGSEA. The CDR3 totals 13 residues. This chain's CDR3 is CSAPLAGARAQYF. The DNA of the CDR3 is TGCAGCGCCCCTTTAGCGGGGGCCCGCGCGCAGTATTTT.

The V call is TRBV2, the J call TRBJ1-6; 7 positions match TRBD1. The junction had 3 bases not matched to a gene; V was cut back by 3 bases and J by 7 bases. Per the germline V gene, CDR1 is SNHLY and CDR2 is FYNNEI. This CDR3 region has 14 residues. CDR3 amino acids: CASSELQGNSPLHF. Written as DNA, the CDR3 is TGTGCCAGCAGTGAGTTACAGGGGAATTCACCCCTCCACTTT.

The chain couples TRBV30 to TRBJ2-7; TRBD2 is a possible D gene (5 bases). The CDR3 totals 14 residues. Trimming left V 5 bases short and J 1 base short, with 15 bases between. Germline-derived CDR1 and CDR2 are GTSNPN and SVGIG (reference sequence). CDR3 residues: CAWAGLPRSYEQYF. DNA of the CDR3: TGTGCCTGGGCCGGACTGCCGAGATCCTACGAGCAGTACTTC.

This clone was found a few times. The chain has TRBV5-4 and TRBJ2-3; TRBD2 matches 8 bases. Germline V gives CDR1 SGHNT, CDR2 YYREEE (reference sequence). The CDR3 has 16 residues. The ends lost 4 bases at V and 2 bases at J; junction bases unmatched: 9. The CDR3 is CASSLAGTRDTDTQYF. The CDR3 bases are TGTGCCAGCAGCCTTGCCGGGACTAGGGACACAGATACGCAGTATTTT. Full variable domain (outside the CDR3, taken from reference TRBV5-4 and TRBJ2-3): ETGVTQSPTHLIKTRGQQVTLRCSSQSGHNTVSWYQQALGQGPQFIFQYYREEENGRGNFPPRFSGLQFPNYSSELNVNALELDDSALYLCASSLAGTRDTDTQYFGPGTRLTVL.

CDR3 sequence reads: CAWSGTSNTGELFF. The CDR3 DNA reads TGTGCCTGGAGTGGCACTAGTAACACCGGGGAGCTGTTTTTT. The chain recombines TRBV30 with TRBJ2-2; possibly TRBD2 for D (5 bases). The germline CDR1 and CDR2 sequences are GTSNPN and SVGIG (reference sequence). V lost 1 base to trimming and J lost 2 bases, with 8 bases between them. The CDR3 extends over 14 amino acids.

This clone was detected once. The chain uses TRBV30 and TRBJ1-5, with 8 nucleotides matching TRBD1. The CDR3 is 13 amino acids. V dropped 3 bases and J dropped 7; count of bases not matched to a gene: 5. Germline-derived CDR1 and CDR2 are GTSNPN and SVGIG (reference sequence). The CDR3, as DNA: TGTGCCTGGAGGGATACAGGGGGGCAGCCCCAGCATTTT. This codes for CAWRDTGGQPQHF.

The V and J genes are TRBV5-1 and TRBJ2-3, with 10 bases aligning to TRBD1. Germline CDR1 and CDR2: SGHRS and YFSETQ. The junction had 9 bases not matched to a gene; V was cut back by 2 bases and J by 9 bases. This CDR3 has 15 residues. As DNA, the CDR3 is TGCGCCAGCAGCTTTTTGGACAGGGGGATAAAGACGCAGTATTTT. Protein: CASSFLDRGIKTQYF. The whole variable domain, filled in from reference TRBV5-1 and TRBJ2-3, reads KAGVTQTPRYLIKTRGQQVTLSCSPISGHRSVSWYQQTPGQGLQFLFEYFSETQRNKGNFPGRFSGRQFSNSRSEMNVSTLELGDSALYLCASSFLDRGIKTQYFGPGTRLTVL.

The rearrangement uses TRBV7-9 and TRBJ2-5; possibly TRBD1 for D (6 bases). The V end was cut by 5 bases, the J end by 5 bases, with 15 bases between. Germline CDR1 is SEHNR and CDR2 is FQNEAQ (reference sequence). The CDR3 loop spans 14 amino acids. Here the CDR3 DNA reads TGTGCCAGCAGCATCCCACAGGGAAGGGAGACCCAGTACTTC. Its translation: CASSIPQGRETQYF.

Comment on this clone: A read error is likely, as this CDR3 ends without the conserved phenylalanine or tryptophan. The chain uses TRBV4-3 and TRBJ2-7; 7 nucleotides match TRBD1. Germline V CDR1 and CDR2: LGHNA, YSLEER. The CDR3 extends over 17 amino acids. CDR3 region: CVSSQEFGTGAFYEQYL. CDR3 DNA sequence: TGCGTCAGCAGCCAAGAATTTGGAACAGGGGCTTTCTACGAGCAGTACCTC.

The genes are TRBV29-1 and TRBJ2-2, with unresolved D. Per the germline V gene, CDR1 is SQVTM and CDR2 is ANQGSEA. This CDR3 comprises 13 residues. Between the trimmed V and J ends, which lost 2 bases and 5 bases, there was a span of 9 bases. DNA for the CDR3: TGCAGCGTTGAAAACCGGGTAACCGGGGAGCTGTTTTTT. It codes for CSVENRVTGELFF.

The rearrangement uses TRBV7-9 and TRBJ1-1; 7 bases agree with TRBD1. CDR1 is SEHNR and CDR2 is FQNEAQ in the germline V gene (reference sequence). V shed 4 bases and J 5 bases; nucleotides not matched to a gene: 4. CDR3 size: 13 residues. This CDR3 reads CASSSTGVTEAFF. The CDR3 DNA is TGTGCCAGCAGCTCTACAGGGGTTACTGAAGCTTTCTTT.

J is TRBJ1-1 and V is TRBV9; 7 bases are shared with TRBD1. This CDR3 has 18 residues. Germline values: CDR1 SGDLS, CDR2 YYNGEE. The V segment lost 1 base and the J segment 0 bases; nucleotides outside the gene matches: 12. The CDR3 DNA reads TGTGCCAGCAGCGTATATCCAGGGGGAACGATCATGAACACTGAAGCTTTCTTT. Protein product: CASSVYPGGTIMNTEAFF.

J is TRBJ2-3 and V is TRBV11-2, with 8 bases matching TRBD1. The CDR3 runs to 16 residues. Trimming took 5 bases from V and 0 from J; bases not matched to a gene: 7. Germline lookup yields CDR1 SGHAT and CDR2 FQNNGV. DNA for the CDR3: TGTGCCAGCAGCCGTGGACAGGGAGCTAGCACAGATACGCAGTATTTT. Its protein product is CASSRGQGASTDTQYF.